This TCR beta chain appears in the sequencing data of a study of beta chain features in type 1 diabetes. Study-wide results and caveats: People with Type 1 diabetes carried modestly yet significantly shorter TCRB CDR3s in all four CD4+ subsets.

The V and J ends lost 2 bases and 5 bases respectively, with 11 bases between them. This CDR3 is built from 14 residues. Germline CDR1 is LNHDA and CDR2 is SQIVND (reference sequence). For this clone: Its target is unknown.

Every bit of the isolated RNA underwent reverse transcription, so sequencing read expressed TCRB transcripts. Data came from immunoSEQ multiplex PCR; TCRdb stores just in-frame clones and leaves some out. The sample has 60,000 to 75,000 clones, approximately 50% seen once. This receptor was identified in a man aged 25-45 years with type 1 diabetes. The sequenced sample was central memory CD4+ T cells from blood. The chain has TRBV19 and TRBJ2-3; D remains ambiguous. CDR3 DNA sequence: TGTGCCAGTAGTATATCTAGAGTAGTAGATACGCAGTATTTT. As protein: CASSISRVVDTQYF.